One sample yielded the 26 T cell receptor beta chains listed below, sequenced in a study of blood T cell repertoires in COVID-19. Here immunoSEQ multiplex PCR was the method, and the copy in TCRdb shows in-frame clones only, minus some. Counted here are approximately 100,000 clones, roughly 82% occurring once; the ten biggest clones make up approximately 11%. The sequenced material came from peripheral blood. These receptors all stem from a man in his 70s with active or convalescent COVID-19.

This chain links TRBV9 with TRBJ1-6; a possible D gene is TRBD1 (5 bases). Germline CDR1 reads SGDLS; CDR2 reads YYNGEE. The CDR3 spans 15 residues. Trimming left V 3 bases short and J 7 bases short, with 14 bases between. The CDR3 loop reads CASSDPQGANSPLHF. For the CDR3, the DNA is TGTGCCAGCAGCGACCCCCAGGGCGCAAATTCACCCCTCCACTTT.

The rearrangement joins TRBV3-1 (or the pseudogene TRBV3-2) to TRBJ2-5; TRBD1 matches 11 bases. The CDR3 is 14 amino acids. The germline CDR1 and CDR2 sequences are LGHDT and YNNKEL (reference sequence). Germline trimming cut 4 bases from V and 5 bases from J; bases unmatched to any gene: 3. The DNA of the CDR3 is TGTGCCAGCAGCCCGGACAGGGGGCGGGAGACCCAGTACTTC. It encodes CASSPDRGRETQYF.

The J gene is TRBJ1-1, the V gene TRBV30; 7 nucleotides line up with TRBD1. Germline values: CDR1 GTSNPN, CDR2 SVGIG (reference sequence). The V segment lost 5 bases and the J segment 5 bases; nucleotides outside the gene matches: 8. The CDR3 sequence is 13 residues long. The CDR3 is CAWSKTGATEAFF. The CDR3 bases are TGTGCCTGGTCTAAAACAGGGGCAACTGAAGCTTTCTTT.

The CDR3 nucleotides are TGTGCCAGTGCCGGGGGTACGGATAACTATGGCTACACCTTC. Amino acid sequence: CASAGGTDNYGYTF. The chain has TRBV19 and TRBJ1-2; the D gene is possibly TRBD1 (5 bases). Germline V gene sequence: CDR1 LNHDA, CDR2 SQIVND (reference sequence). The CDR3 sequence is 14 residues long. Trimming removed 8 bases from V and 1 base from J, with 14 bases in between.

This clone has just a few counts. The V gene is TRBV7-9, the J gene TRBJ1-1, with D tentatively TRBD1 (6 bases). Germline CDR1 is SEHNR and CDR2 is FQNEAQ (reference sequence). V lost 1 base and J 5 bases, leaving 8 bases between the germline ends. This CDR3 is 13 amino acids long. CDR3: CASSLGQGTEAFF. CDR3 nucleotides: TGTGCCAGCAGCTTAGGGCAGGGGACTGAAGCTTTCTTT.

This clone was seen only once. V and J are TRBV6-5 and TRBJ1-5; TRBD1 aligns across 8 bases. The germline V gene encodes CDR1 MNHEY and CDR2 SVGAGI. The CDR3 sequence is 15 residues long. V lost 6 bases to trimming and J lost 6 bases; unmatched junction nucleotides: 10. The CDR3 DNA sequence: TGTGCCAGCAGCCCCCTGAGGACAGGGCGTCAGCCCCAGCATTTT. Its translation is CASSPLRTGRQPQHF.

The chain employs TRBV12-3 or TRBV12-4 and TRBJ2-5; D might be TRBD2 (6 bases). V dropped 6 bases and J dropped 5 bases, with 10 bases sitting between them. This CDR3 comprises 12 residues. CDR3 loop: CASSSRGETQYF. The CDR3 DNA follows: TGTGCCAGCAGCTCTCGGGGGGAGACCCAGTACTTC.

CDR3 coding DNA: TGTGCCAGCAGCTTAGGGACAGAAGGGACGCAGTATTTT. Residues: CASSLGTEGTQYF. V and J are TRBV7-6 and TRBJ2-3; D might be TRBD1 (6 bases). The germline V gene encodes CDR1 SGHVS and CDR2 FNYEAQ. The germline V and J ends were trimmed by 1 base and 9 bases, with 11 bases remaining between them. The CDR3 is 13 residues long.

This sequence joins TRBV9 and TRBJ2-5; D unclear. Germline V gives CDR1 SGDLS, CDR2 YYNGEE. V gave up 0 bases and J gave up 1 base, with 10 bases separating them. The CDR3 sequence is 15 residues long. The DNA of the CDR3 is TGTGCCAGCAGCGTAGGGAACCCAGGCCAAGAGACCCAGTACTTC. Translated: CASSVGNPGQETQYF.

This chain connects TRBV18 to TRBJ2-7; a possible D gene is TRBD2 (6 bases). V lost 4 bases and J lost 3, with 16 bases in between. This CDR3 contains 15 residues. Germline CDR1 is KGHSH and CDR2 is LQKENI. The CDR3 DNA reads TGTGCCAGCTCACTCAGCCCCAGCGGGCTCTACGAGCAGTACTTC. This translates into CASSLSPSGLYEQYF.

This clone was observed a few times. V usage is TRBV5-5 and J usage is TRBJ2-7, with D perhaps matching TRBD1 (6 bases). Trimming stripped 2 bases from V and 2 bases from J, with 14 bases between. CDR3 length: 15 residues. The germline CDR1 and CDR2 sequences are SGHKS and YYEKEE (reference sequence). In nucleotides, the CDR3 is TGTGCCAGCAGCTTCGAACGGGACAAAACCTACGAGCAGTACTTC. Its protein is CASSFERDKTYEQYF.

The chain recombines TRBV7-2 with TRBJ2-7; TRBD2 aligns across 12 bases. The CDR3 runs to 15 residues. The trim removed 6 bases at V and 1 base at J, leaving 4 bases unmatched. CDR1 SGHTA and CDR2 FQGNSA come from the germline V gene. This CDR3 is CASSAGLAGSYEQYF. CDR3 coding DNA: TGTGCCAGCAGTGCGGGACTAGCGGGTTCCTACGAGCAGTACTTC.

This clone has at least ten counts. The chain recombines TRBV14 with TRBJ2-5; D gene unclear. The CDR3 consists of 11 residues. V lost 1 base, J lost 6 bases, and 3 bases lay in between. Germline V gene data show CDR1 as SGHDN and CDR2 as FVKESK. Here the CDR3 DNA reads TGTGCCAGCAGCCAAGCAAAGACCCAGTACTTC. Residues: CASSQAKTQYF. The full variable domain, with the rest looked up from reference TRBV14 and TRBJ2-5, is EAGVTQFPSHSVIEKGQTVTLRCDPISGHDNLYWYRRVMGKEIKFLLHFVKESKQDESGMPNNRFLAERTGGTYSTLKVQPAELEDSGVYFCASSQAKTQYFGPGTRLLVL.

This clone was seen more than once but under ten times. At the DNA level, this CDR3 is encoded by other sequences in the same sample as well. J is TRBJ1-2 and V is TRBV5-4, with TRBD1 matching over 10 bases. The CDR3 loop spans 14 amino acids. The V segment lost 4 bases and the J segment 2 bases; nucleotides outside the gene matches: 2. Germline CDR1 reads SGHNT; CDR2 reads YYREEE (reference sequence). The CDR3 loop is CASSPGQGNYGYTF. CDR3 DNA: TGTGCCAGCAGCCCGGGACAGGGGAACTATGGCTACACCTTC.

The V gene is TRBV11-3, the J gene TRBJ2-1; TRBD2 matches 11 bases. V lost 2 bases, J lost 1 base, and 13 bases stayed unmatched. CDR3 length: 20 residues. Germline V gene data show CDR1 as SGHNT and CDR2 as YENEEA. The CDR3 loop is CASSLLGRIAGGQSYNEQFF. Written as DNA, the CDR3 is TGTGCCAGCAGCTTACTGGGCCGAATAGCGGGGGGGCAGTCCTACAATGAGCAGTTCTTC.

V gene TRBV6-5 combines with J gene TRBJ2-2; 9 nucleotides line up with TRBD1. The CDR3 consists of 14 residues. V lost 6 bases and J lost 4; bases outside the gene matches: 3. From germline, CDR1 is MNHEY and CDR2 SVGAGI. The CDR3 bases are TGTGCCAGCAGAGGGACAGGGTTCACCGGGGAGCTGTTTTTT. This translates into CASRGTGFTGELFF.

The chain uses TRBV7-9 and TRBJ1-5, with 9 bases aligning to TRBD1. CDR3 size: 15 residues. CDR1 is SEHNR, CDR2 FQNEAQ, per germline (reference sequence). Trimming cost V 5 bases and J 2 bases; bases outside gene matches: 4. CDR3 coding DNA: TGTGCCAGCAGCACAGGGGGCGCAGGCAATCAGCCCCAGCATTTT. Residues: CASSTGGAGNQPQHF. The entire variable domain, with the rest obtained from reference TRBV7-9 and TRBJ1-5, is as follows: DTGVSQNPRHKITKRGQNVTFRCDPISEHNRLYWYRQTLGQGPEFLTYFQNEAQLEKSRLLSDRFSAERPKGSFSTLEIQRTEQGDSAMYLCASSTGGAGNQPQHFGDGTRLSIL.

J is TRBJ2-5 and V is TRBV5-6, with 8 bases fitting TRBD1. V lost 3 bases to trimming and J lost 4 bases; unmatched junction nucleotides: 2. Germline V gene sequence: CDR1 SGHDT, CDR2 YYEEEE. CDR3 size: 13 residues. The CDR3 here is CASSSRGRETQYF. CDR3 in DNA: TGTGCCAGCAGCTCCAGGGGGCGAGAGACCCAGTACTTC.

The chain carries TRBV30 and TRBJ1-1; D not resolved. V was cut by 3 bases and J by 3 bases, with 11 bases left in between. The CDR3 has 13 amino acids. Germline lookup yields CDR1 GTSNPN and CDR2 SVGIG (reference sequence). The CDR3 spells CAWSLRVDTEAFF. DNA of the CDR3: TGTGCCTGGAGCTTACGGGTGGACACTGAAGCTTTCTTT.

V gene TRBV18 combines with J gene TRBJ1-3, with D unresolved. This CDR3 comprises 16 residues. V was pared by 2 bases and J by 0 bases, with 11 bases between. Looked up from germline, CDR1 is KGHSH and CDR2 is LQKENI. The CDR3 bases are TGTGCCAGCTCACCATCGTTGGAGAACTCTGGAAACACCATATATTTT. It specifies CASSPSLENSGNTIYF.

V usage is TRBV9 and J usage is TRBJ2-1; 13 bases are shared with TRBD2. Trimming took 3 bases from V and 7 from J; bases not matched to a gene: 7. CDR1 and CDR2 (germline): SGDLS, YYNGEE. This CDR3 is built from 16 residues. The CDR3 DNA is TGTGCCAGCAGCGCCCCCGGGACTAGCGGGGATAATGAGCAGTTCTTC. It codes for CASSAPGTSGDNEQFF.

The genes are TRBV25-1 and TRBJ2-5, with TRBD1 matching over 7 bases. The CDR3 is 15 residues long. V was pared by 1 base and J by 3 bases, with 5 bases of the junction left unmatched. CDR1 and CDR2 (germline): MGHDK, SYGVNS. The CDR3, as DNA: TGTGCCAGCAGTGAATCCACAGGGGCGGAAGAGACCCAGTACTTC. Translation: CASSESTGAEETQYF. The full variable domain, with the rest looked up from reference TRBV25-1 and TRBJ2-5, is EADIYQTPRYLVIGTGKKITLECSQTMGHDKMYWYQQDPGMELHLIHYSYGVNSTEKGDLSSESTVSRIRTEHFPLTLESARPSHTSQYLCASSESTGAEETQYFGPGTRLLVL.

CDR3 residues: CASRVDGGASASTQYF. CDR3 DNA: TGTGCCAGCAGGGTCGACGGGGGGGCTTCTGCCAGTACGCAGTATTTT. The chain employs TRBV27 and TRBJ2-3, with 8 bases lining up with TRBD2. After removal of 6 bases from V and 8 bases from J, the junction contained 16 bases not matched to a gene. The CDR3 contains 16 residues. In germline, CDR1 is MNHEY, CDR2 SMNVEV (reference sequence).

The V gene is TRBV30, the J gene TRBJ1-3; 9 bases line up with TRBD1. After removal of 6 bases from V and 4 bases from J, the junction contained 7 bases not matched to a gene. Germline CDR1 GTSNPN, CDR2 SVGIG (reference sequence). The CDR3 runs to 14 residues. The CDR3 sequence: CACTGGAGGNTIYF. In nucleotides, the CDR3 is TGTGCCTGTACAGGGGGCGCAGGGGGAAACACCATATATTTT.

This clone turned up a few times. The CDR3 DNA is TGTGCTAGTGGTTTGGCCCCTCCGGGACAGGGATACCAGCCCCAGCATTTT. Its translation: CASGLAPPGQGYQPQHF. The rearrangement links TRBV12-5 to TRBJ1-5; the match to TRBD1 covers 9 bases. Per germline, CDR1 LGHNT and CDR2 FRNRAP. The CDR3 totals 17 residues. The V and J ends lost 1 base and 7 bases, in that order; junction bases with no gene match: 11.

This clone has only a few counts. V gene TRBV5-8 combines with J gene TRBJ1-1; D is undetermined. Deletions cut 7 bases from V and 1 base from J, with 11 bases between. The CDR3 sequence is 13 residues long. CDR1 is SGHTS, CDR2 YDEGEE, per germline. The CDR3 region is CASRMRRNTEAFF. The DNA of the CDR3 is TGTGCCAGCCGGATGAGGCGGAACACTGAAGCTTTCTTT.